These 27 T cell receptor beta chains were all obtained from the same sample, sequenced in a study of shared clonotypes between healthy human individuals. Libraries were prepared by immunoSEQ multiplex PCR; TCRdb keeps only in-frame clonotypes and omits some of them. The sample consists of roughly 1 million clones, approximately 72% of them appearing once. The specimen was memory CD4+ T cells sorted from blood. Subset here: CD45RA-negative fraction. Receptors originate from a man younger than 35 in good health.

CDR3 in DNA: TGTGCCTGGAGTTTGCAGGGCTATGGCTACACCTTC. Amino acids: CAWSLQGYGYTF. This chain connects TRBV30 to TRBJ1-2; a possible D gene is TRBD1 (5 bases). The germline V and J ends were trimmed by 2 bases and 4 bases, with 8 bases remaining between them. This CDR3 spans 12 amino acids. Per germline, CDR1 GTSNPN and CDR2 SVGIG (reference sequence).

V gene TRBV11-2 combines with J gene TRBJ2-4; 9 positions agree with TRBD2. After removal of 5 bases from V and 5 bases from J, the junction contained 7 bases not matched to a gene. CDR1 SGHAT and CDR2 FQNNGV come from the germline V gene. The CDR3 is made up of 15 amino acids. In DNA, the CDR3 is TGTGCCAGCAGCCTGCGGGGGGGCCCGGAAAACATTCAGTACTTC. This codes for CASSLRGGPENIQYF. The full variable domain, rest sourced from reference TRBV11-2 and TRBJ2-4, is EAGVAQSPRYKIIEKRQSVAFWCNPISGHATLYWYQQILGQGPKLLIQFQNNGVVDDSQLPKDRFSAERLKGVDSTLKIQPAKLEDSAVYLCASSLRGGPENIQYFGAGTRLSVL.

The genes are TRBV7-6 and TRBJ2-3; no clear D gene. Trimming pared 0 bases from V and 10 bases from J, leaving 17 bases between. This CDR3 is 15 amino acids long. Germline V CDR1 and CDR2: SGHVS, FNYEAQ. As DNA, the CDR3 is TGTGCCAGCAGCTTAGCTGCCAGCCCCCCTAATGCGCAGTATTTT. Its protein product is CASSLAASPPNAQYF. Filled out from reference TRBV7-6 and TRBJ2-3, the complete variable domain reads GAGVSQSPRYKVTKRGQDVALRCDPISGHVSLYWYRQALGQGPEFLTYFNYEAQQDKSGLPNDRFSAERPEGSISTLTIQRTEQRDSAMYRCASSLAASPPNAQYFGPGTRLTVL.

The chain carries TRBV6-1 and TRBJ2-5, with 9 bases identical to TRBD1. Germline V gives CDR1 MNHNS, CDR2 SASEGT. Trimming at V came to 2 bases and at J to 4 bases, leaving 14 bases not matched to a gene. The CDR3 extends over 18 amino acids. CDR3 coding DNA: TGTGCCAGCAGTGAATCGTTCTGGGGACAGGGTTTCGGAGAGACCCAGTACTTC. It codes for CASSESFWGQGFGETQYF.

The chain combines TRBV6-1 with TRBJ2-7; D may be TRBD1 (5 bases). Per the germline V gene, CDR1 is MNHNS and CDR2 is SASEGT. V was pared by 8 bases and J by 2 bases, with 16 bases between. This CDR3 spans 14 amino acids. CDR3 in amino acids: CASGVGLGPYEQYF. The CDR3 DNA is TGTGCCAGCGGGGTGGGGCTAGGACCCTACGAGCAGTACTTC.

The chain links TRBV18 to TRBJ1-6, with a tentative D call TRBD1 (6 bases). Trimming shortened V by 3 bases and J by 9 bases, and 12 bases separated the two germline ends. Germline CDR1 is KGHSH and CDR2 is LQKENI. The CDR3 spans 14 residues. The CDR3 sequence: CASSPKGGASPLHF. The CDR3 nucleotides are TGTGCCAGCTCACCCAAGGGGGGGGCTTCACCCCTCCACTTT. Full variable domain (missing parts from reference TRBV18 and TRBJ1-6): NAGVMQNPRHLVRRRGQEARLRCSPMKGHSHVYWYRQLPEEGLKFMVYLQKENIIDESGMPKERFSAEFPKEGPSILRIQQVVRGDSAAYFCASSPKGGASPLHFGNGTRLTVT.

The chain uses TRBV7-9 and TRBJ2-2, with a tentative D call TRBD1 (6 bases). The CDR3 sequence is 16 residues long. Germline lookup yields CDR1 SEHNR and CDR2 FQNEAQ (reference sequence). The germline V and J ends were trimmed by 2 bases and 3 bases, with 13 bases remaining between them. The CDR3 is CASSLTRNRDTGELFF. The CDR3 DNA reads TGTGCCAGCAGCTTAACGCGTAACAGGGACACCGGGGAGCTGTTTTTT.

Notes on this clone: The identical CDR3 is also encoded by other nucleotide sequences in the sample. The rearrangement links TRBV5-1 to TRBJ1-1; D call uncertain. Between the trimmed V and J ends, which lost 4 bases and 4 bases, there was a span of 14 bases. The germline V gene has CDR1 SGHRS and CDR2 YFSETQ. There are 14 residues in the CDR3. The CDR3, as DNA: TGCGCCAGCAGCCTTACGGGCGCGGGCACTGAAGCTTTCTTT. Translated, it gives CASSLTGAGTEAFF. Based on the CDR3 plus reference TRBV5-1 and TRBJ1-1, the full variable domain is KAGVTQTPRYLIKTRGQQVTLSCSPISGHRSVSWYQQTPGQGLQFLFEYFSETQRNKGNFPGRFSGRQFSNSRSEMNVSTLELGDSALYLCASSLTGAGTEAFFGQGTRLTVV.

The gene calls are TRBV2 and TRBJ2-2, with 9 bases lining up with TRBD2. This CDR3 is built from 16 residues. The trim removed 5 bases at V and 4 bases at J, leaving 8 bases unmatched. Germline CDR1 SNHLY, CDR2 FYNNEI. This chain's CDR3 is CASSRPGLAVTGELFF. The CDR3 DNA is TGTGCCAGCAGTAGACCGGGACTAGCAGTCACCGGGGAGCTGTTTTTT.

This chain connects TRBV5-4 to TRBJ1-1, with a tentative D call TRBD1 (6 bases). The CDR3 has 16 amino acids. CDR1 is SGHNT and CDR2 is YYREEE in the germline V gene (reference sequence). V was clipped by 5 bases and J by 2 bases, with 19 bases between them. CDR3 region: CASRWGAPGSNTEAFF. CDR3 DNA sequence: TGTGCCAGCAGGTGGGGGGCCCCGGGAAGCAACACTGAAGCTTTCTTT.

The chain combines TRBV7-2 with TRBJ2-1, with unresolved D. The V gene's germline CDR1 is SGHTA and CDR2 FQGNSA. V was pared by 5 bases and J by 9 bases, with 11 bases between. The CDR3 is made up of 12 amino acids. The CDR3 protein is CASSRTLGEQFF. The CDR3 DNA reads as TGTGCCAGCAGCCGGACCCTCGGTGAGCAGTTCTTC.

There are a few counts of this clone. V usage is TRBV6-5 and J usage is TRBJ1-5, with D possibly matching TRBD1 (6 bases). Trimming shortened V by 4 bases and J by 7 bases, and 11 bases separated the two germline ends. The CDR3 is 13 residues long. CDR1 is MNHEY and CDR2 is SVGAGI in the germline V gene. CDR3 protein: CASSSRGGQPQHF. The CDR3 bases are TGTGCCAGCAGTTCAAGAGGGGGACAGCCCCAGCATTTT.

This clone was detected only once. This chain uses TRBV28 with TRBJ1-6; 8 bases line up with TRBD1. From germline, CDR1 is MDHEN and CDR2 SYDVKM. The CDR3 consists of 15 residues. V shed 3 bases, J shed 7 bases, and the junction held 5 bases outside the gene matches. The CDR3 here is CASSFGGQGNSPLHF. The DNA for the CDR3 is TGTGCCAGCAGTTTCGGCGGACAGGGAAATTCACCCCTCCACTTT.

On this clone itself: The sample carries other DNA sequences with the same CDR3. V usage is TRBV30 and J usage is TRBJ1-1; D call uncertain. V was shortened by 3 bases and J by 1 base, with 9 bases between the two germline ends. This CDR3 has 13 residues. CDR1 and CDR2 from the germline V gene are GTSNPN and SVGIG (reference sequence). The CDR3 loop reads CAWSASENTEAFF. CDR3 nucleotide sequence: TGTGCCTGGAGCGCCTCTGAGAACACTGAAGCTTTCTTT.

This clone occurred a few times. The chain links TRBV7-2 to TRBJ2-2, with D maybe TRBD2 (5 bases). The CDR3 spans 14 residues. In germline, CDR1 is SGHTA, CDR2 FQGNSA. V lost 5 bases and J lost 3, with 10 bases in between. The CDR3 is CASSRRVDTGELFF. CDR3 sequence (DNA): TGTGCCAGCAGCCGGCGGGTGGACACCGGGGAGCTGTTTTTT. Combining the CDR3 with reference TRBV7-2 and TRBJ2-2 gives the whole variable domain GAGVSQSPSNKVTEKGKDVELRCDPISGHTALYWYRQSLGQGLEFLIYFQGNSAPDKSGLPSDRFSAERTGGSVSTLTIQRTQQEDSAVYLCASSRRVDTGELFFGEGSRLTVL.

The chain carries TRBV7-9 and TRBJ2-5; TRBD1 might be the D (6 bases). CDR3 length equals 16 residues. V lost 4 bases to trimming and J lost 5 bases, with 20 bases between them. The germline V gene encodes CDR1 SEHNR and CDR2 FQNEAQ (reference sequence). Written as DNA, the CDR3 is TGTGCCAGCAGCTCCAAACAGGGACCCGGGTCGGAGACCCAGTACTTC. It specifies CASSSKQGPGSETQYF. Full variable domain (missing parts from reference TRBV7-9 and TRBJ2-5): DTGVSQNPRHKITKRGQNVTFRCDPISEHNRLYWYRQTLGQGPEFLTYFQNEAQLEKSRLLSDRFSAERPKGSFSTLEIQRTEQGDSAMYLCASSSKQGPGSETQYFGPGTRLLVL.

The CDR3 loop is CAISEGGNPYGYTF. The CDR3 nucleotides read TGTGCCATCAGTGAAGGGGGGAACCCCTATGGCTACACCTTC. The chain employs TRBV10-3 and TRBJ1-2; tentatively, D is TRBD1 (6 bases). Trimming stripped 3 bases from V and 4 bases from J, with 12 bases between. The germline CDR1 and CDR2 sequences are ENHRY and SYGVKD. This CDR3 region has 14 residues.

DNA of the CDR3: TGTGCCAGCATCGGGGCGGGAGATACGCAGTATTTT. It encodes CASIGAGDTQYF. The chain links TRBV7-2 to TRBJ2-3, with D possibly being TRBD1 or TRBD2 (5 bases each). Germline V gene data show CDR1 as SGHTA and CDR2 as FQGNSA. Deletions cut 7 bases from V and 5 bases from J, with 10 bases between. The CDR3 runs 12 residues.

Details on this clone: One junction end disagrees with the germline gene, perhaps due to a read error. The chain recombines TRBV7-7 with TRBJ2-2, with D possibly TRBD1 on 5 matching bases. Germline V lookup: CDR1 SSHAT, CDR2 FNYEAQ (reference sequence). The CDR3 has 15 residues. The CDR3 DNA is TGTGCTAGCAGCTCCACTCTCAGGGAAGCCGGGGAGCTGTTTTTT. This translates into CASSSTLREAGELFF.

V is TRBV19 and J is TRBJ1-5; D not certain. With 3 bases removed from V and 6 bases from J, the gap between germline ends came to 12 bases. CDR3 length: 14 amino acids. CDR1 LNHDA and CDR2 SQIVND come from the germline V gene (reference sequence). The CDR3 bases are TGTGCCAGTAGTATCGATTCGCGGGGTCAGCCCCAGCATTTT. It codes for CASSIDSRGQPQHF.

In nucleotides, the CDR3 is TGTGCCAGCAGCTCGATCTCGGTAGGGGACTATGGCTACACCTTC. It translates to CASSSISVGDYGYTF. The gene calls are TRBV5-6 and TRBJ1-2, with a weak D call TRBD1 (5 bases). The germline gives CDR1 SGHDT, CDR2 YYEEEE. This CDR3 has 15 amino acids. The V and J ends lost 3 bases and 3 bases respectively, with 15 bases between them.

CDR3 coding DNA: TGTGCCAGTAGTATCGGGACTATGTCCTACGAGCAGTACTTC. Its protein product is CASSIGTMSYEQYF. The rearrangement uses TRBV19 and TRBJ2-7, with 7 bases identical to TRBD2. There are 14 residues in the CDR3. V was pared by 3 bases and J by 1 base, with 3 bases of the junction left unmatched. CDR1 is LNHDA, CDR2 SQIVND, per germline (reference sequence).

The chain uses TRBV30 and TRBJ1-1; D unclear. Per germline, CDR1 GTSNPN and CDR2 SVGIG (reference sequence). This CDR3 region has 12 residues. Between the trimmed V and J ends, which lost 5 bases and 1 base, there was a span of 8 bases. This CDR3 reads CAWGRGNTEAFF. In DNA, the CDR3 is TGTGCCTGGGGACGTGGGAACACTGAAGCTTTCTTT.

CDR3 region: CAWSLDRVNEQFF. Here the CDR3 DNA reads TGTGCCTGGAGTTTGGACAGGGTCAATGAGCAGTTCTTC. The chain is built from TRBV30 and TRBJ2-1, with 8 nucleotides matching TRBD1. The CDR3 covers 13 residues. The trim removed 2 bases at V and 6 bases at J, leaving 3 bases unmatched. In germline, CDR1 is GTSNPN, CDR2 SVGIG (reference sequence). The whole variable domain, filled in from reference TRBV30 and TRBJ2-1, reads SQTIHQWPATLVQPVGSPLSLECTVEGTSNPNLYWYRQAAGRGLQLLFYSVGIGQISSEVPQNLSASRPQDRQFILSSKKLLLSDSGFYLCAWSLDRVNEQFFGPGTRLTVL.

V gene TRBV5-4 combines with J gene TRBJ2-7, with TRBD2 identical over 11 bases. The J segment lost 7 bases and the V segment lost 4 bases, leaving 7 bases of the junction unmatched. The CDR3 sequence is 14 residues long. Germline assignment: CDR1 SGHNT and CDR2 YYREEE (reference sequence). The CDR3 DNA reads TGTGCCAGCAGCCTGATAGCGGGAGGGAAGGAGCAGTACTTC. It encodes CASSLIAGGKEQYF.

The chain carries TRBV13 and TRBJ1-3; D is uncertain. The CDR3 contains 16 residues. Germline V gene data show CDR1 as PRHDT and CDR2 as FYEKMQ (reference sequence). Trimming cost V 8 bases and J 0 bases, with 17 bases left between them. The CDR3 bases are TGTGCCAGCGGATCGGTACTATGGAGCTCTGGAAACACCATATATTTT. This encodes CASGSVLWSSGNTIYF. Full variable domain (outside the CDR3, taken from reference TRBV13 and TRBJ1-3): AAGVIQSPRHLIKEKRETATLKCYPIPRHDTVYWYQQGPGQDPQFLISFYEKMQSDKGSIPDRFSAQQFSDYHSELNMSSLELGDSALYFCASGSVLWSSGNTIYFGEGSWLTVV.

A single count supports this clone. The chain uses TRBV10-1 and TRBJ1-1; no firm D call. V was shortened by 3 bases and J by 1 base, with 12 bases between the two germline ends. Germline CDR1 is WNHNN and CDR2 is SYGVQD (reference sequence). CDR3 length: 15 amino acids. CDR3 bases: TGCGCCAGCAGTGATCATCGAGGGAGGAACACTGAAGCTTTCTTT. Translating gives CASSDHRGRNTEAFF.